A selection of T cell receptor beta chains follows, all from one sample in a study of regulatory T cells in long-lasting Graves disease. TCRdb redid the calling of the multiplex PCR reads with MiXCR, one entry per CDR3 protein. The sample comprises a few hundred thousand distinct CDR3 sequences, 23% of which are singletons, and about 26% rests with the top ten. The sequencing used peripheral blood mononuclear cells (PBMCs), collected when the disease was refractory, from a patient treated with antithyroid drugs. Receptors were obtained from a female donor with Graves disease. Each CDR3 is given with its conserved first and last residue. The order of the fields is V gene, J gene, clone size, D gene, CDR3 DNA, CDR3 protein. A D gene is named only where the DNA matches it firmly. Expanded clones get a size class; other rows say once, few or many, or leave the size out.

TRBV6-1,TRBJ1-1,few,NA,TGTGCCAGCAGTGCAACAGGGAACACTGAAGCTTTCTTT,CASSATGNTEAFF
TRBV10-3,TRBJ2-7,many,TRBD1,TGTGCCATCAGTCTAGGCACAGGGGGAACCTACGAGCAGTACTTC,CAISLGTGGTYEQYF
TRBV7-9,TRBJ2-5,NA,TRBD1,TGTGCCAGCAGCTCACGACAGGGGCCCTACCTCCAGTACTTC,CASSSRQGPYLQYF
TRBV15,TRBJ2-7,once,TRBD2,TGTGCCACCAGCAGAGCGCTAGCGGGAGAGTCTAAATTC,CATSRALAGESKF
TRBV7-9,TRBJ1-2,NA,NA,TGTGCCAGCAGCAACGAGCAGGAAGGCGGCTACACCTTC,CASSNEQEGGYTF
TRBV20-1,TRBJ1-4,few,NA,TGCAGTGCTAGAGCCTCAGGTTCGGATTTCGAAAAACTGTTTTTT,CSARASGSDFEKLFF
TRBV5-8,TRBJ2-3,NA,NA,TGTGCCAGCAGCACGGGGCGGGGCGGGTTCGCAGATACGCAGTATTTT,CASSTGRGGFADTQYF
TRBV6-5,TRBJ2-5,few,NA,TGTGCCAGCAGTTACCGTCACAGCCAAGAGACCCAGTACTTC,CASSYRHSQETQYF
TRBV28,TRBJ1-2,once,TRBD1,TGTGCCAGCAGGTCCTCCGGGACAGGGGGCGGCTATGGCTACACCTTC,CASRSSGTGGGYGYTF
TRBV9,TRBJ2-3,NA,TRBD2,TGTGCCAGCAGCCCGCGGACTAGTTCCACAGATACGCAGTATTTT,CASSPRTSSTDTQYF
TRBV19,TRBJ2-1,few,TRBD2,TGTGCCAGTAGCACTCTGGAGCGGGAGTTCTACAATGAGCAGTTCTTC,CASSTLEREFYNEQFF
TRBV25-1,TRBJ1-1,NA,TRBD1,TGTGCCAGCACCCAAGGGGACAGAAACACTGAAGCTTTCTTT,CASTQGDRNTEAFF
TRBV20-1,TRBJ1-2,many,TRBD1,TGCAGTGCTAGGACAGGGGTCCGCTACACCTTC,CSARTGVRYTF
TRBV20-1,TRBJ2-3,NA,NA,TGCAGTGCAGAGCGGACGGGGGTGGGGGAAACAGATACGCAGTATTTT,CSAERTGVGETDTQYF
TRBV20-1,TRBJ2-5,few,NA,TGCAGTGCTGCCAGAGCATGGGGGCAAGAGACCCAGTACTTC,CSAARAWGQETQYF
TRBV2,TRBJ2-3,many,NA,TGTGCCAGCAAAGGGGGAACTAGCACAGATACGCAGTATTTT,CASKGGTSTDTQYF
TRBV6-1,TRBJ2-7,many,TRBD1,TGTGCCAGCTGGAGCAGGGGGCTGTCCTACGAGCAGTACTTC,CASWSRGLSYEQYF
TRBV25-1,TRBJ1-2,NA,TRBD1,TGTGCCAGCAGTGTACAGGGGTCTGGCTACACCTTC,CASSVQGSGYTF
TRBV4-2,TRBJ2-7,few,NA,TGTGCCAGCAGCCAAGAAGCAGAAGGGTCCTACGAGCAGTACTTC,CASSQEAEGSYEQYF
TRBV2,TRBJ2-7,NA,NA,TGTGCCCCTAAGGGGGGGGCCTACGAGCAGTACTTC,CAPKGGAYEQYF
TRBV7-2,TRBJ2-7,many,NA,TGTGCCAGCAGCTTTGTCCTGGGGGAGGTTGTCTACGAGCAGTACTTC,CASSFVLGEVVYEQYF
TRBV2,TRBJ2-1,NA,TRBD2,TGTGCCAGCAGTGTAATCCCTAGCGGGGCCTACAATGAGCAGTTCTTC,CASSVIPSGAYNEQFF
TRBV12-3/TRBV12-4,TRBJ1-5,few,NA,TGTGCCAGCAGTTTACAGACAGTCAATCAGCCCCAGCATTTT,CASSLQTVNQPQHF
TRBV7-8,TRBJ2-7,NA,NA,TGTGCCAGCAGCGCTAGAGGGACTCCGATTAAATACGAGCAGTACTTC,CASSARGTPIKYEQYF
TRBV5-1,TRBJ1-2,NA,NA,TGCGCCAGCAGCAAGAGCCAGGGCAACTATGGCTACACCTTC,CASSKSQGNYGYTF
TRBV27,TRBJ2-5,NA,NA,TGTGCCAGCAGCCCGAATGGACTCAACCAAGAGACCCAGTACTTC,CASSPNGLNQETQYF
TRBV29-1,TRBJ1-1,NA,NA,TGCAGCGTGCTGTCAGTTGGGGAAGCTTTCTTT,CSVLSVGEAFF
TRBV6-1,TRBJ1-1,NA,TRBD1,TGTGCCAGCAGCCGCAGACCCCCGGGACAGGGGATACACACTGAAGCTTTCTTT,CASSRRPPGQGIHTEAFF
TRBV6-1,TRBJ1-5,many,TRBD1,TGTGCCAGCAGTAGAGGACAGGGACATCAGCCCCAGCATTTT,CASSRGQGHQPQHF
TRBV19,TRBJ2-5,few,TRBD1,TGTGCCAGTAGTATCGGGACAGGGAGTTTTCAGACCCAGTACTTC,CASSIGTGSFQTQYF
TRBV24-1,TRBJ2-5,many,TRBD1,TGTGCCACCAGTGATTCTACAGGGGGCCAAGAGACCCAGTACTTC,CATSDSTGGQETQYF
TRBV30,TRBJ1-2,NA,TRBD1,TGTGCCTGTGGGGACAGTAACTATGGCTACACCTTC,CACGDSNYGYTF
TRBV5-4,TRBJ1-2,many,TRBD1,TGTGCCAGCAGCCTATGGACAGGGATAGCTAACTATGGCTACACCTTC,CASSLWTGIANYGYTF
TRBV29-1,TRBJ2-5,few,NA,TGCAGCGTAACAGACAACCAAGAGACCCAGTACTTC,CSVTDNQETQYF
TRBV5-1,TRBJ2-1,few,NA,TGCGCCAGCAGCTCGGGACTCCTAGGGAGCTCCTACAATGAGCAGTTCTTC,CASSSGLLGSSYNEQFF
TRBV5-6,TRBJ2-7,NA,NA,TGTGCCAGCAGCTTGACCGGGACCGCCTACGAGCAGTACTTC,CASSLTGTAYEQYF
TRBV20-1,TRBJ1-1,many,TRBD1,TGCAGTGCTCCCATGGAGACAGGGAGGACTGAAGCTTTCTTT,CSAPMETGRTEAFF
TRBV29-1,TRBJ2-7,NA,TRBD1,TGCAGCGTACGGACAGGGAATAACTACGAGCAGTACTTC,CSVRTGNNYEQYF
TRBV11-2,TRBJ1-2,many,NA,TGTGCCAGCAGCCTCGACAGACTCTATGGCTACACCTTC,CASSLDRLYGYTF
TRBV27,TRBJ1-1,many,NA,TGTGCCAGCAGTTCTTTACTGAACACTGAAGCTTTCTTT,CASSSLLNTEAFF
TRBV28,TRBJ2-1,NA,TRBD2,TGTGCCAGCAGTTTATTTCAGACTAGCGGGAGCCTACAGTTCTTC,CASSLFQTSGSLQFF
TRBV20-1,TRBJ1-5,few,NA,TGCAGTGCTAGAGATCTAGGCAGCAATCAGCCCCAGCATTTT,CSARDLGSNQPQHF
TRBV28,TRBJ2-7,many,TRBD2,TGTGCCAGCAGTTACCCGACTAGCGGGAGGGGGTACGAGCAGTACTTC,CASSYPTSGRGYEQYF
TRBV28,TRBJ2-7,many,TRBD2,TGTGCCAGCAGTCCCTGGGAGGGGAGCGGGAGGTACGAGCAGTACTTC,CASSPWEGSGRYEQYF
TRBV27,TRBJ2-2,many,TRBD2,TGTGCCAGCAAGAGAGCGGGAGGGCGGACCGGGGAGCTGTTTTTT,CASKRAGGRTGELFF